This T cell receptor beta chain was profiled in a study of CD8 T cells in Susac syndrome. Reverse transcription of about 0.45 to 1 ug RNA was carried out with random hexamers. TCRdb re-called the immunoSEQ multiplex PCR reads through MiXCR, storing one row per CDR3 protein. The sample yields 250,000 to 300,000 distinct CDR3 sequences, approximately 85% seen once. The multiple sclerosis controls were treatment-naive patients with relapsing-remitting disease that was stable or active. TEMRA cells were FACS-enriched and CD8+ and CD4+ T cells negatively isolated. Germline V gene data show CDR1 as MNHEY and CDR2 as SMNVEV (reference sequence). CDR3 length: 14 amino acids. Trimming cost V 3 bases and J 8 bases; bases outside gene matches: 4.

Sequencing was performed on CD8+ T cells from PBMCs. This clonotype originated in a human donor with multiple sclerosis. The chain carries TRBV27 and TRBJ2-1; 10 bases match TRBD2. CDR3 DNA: TGTGCCAGCAGTTTTCTAGCGGGAGTCTATGAGCAGTTCTTC. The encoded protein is CASSFLAGVYEQFF.